The 9 T cell receptor beta chains below were found in one sample sequenced in a study of blood T cell repertoires in COVID-19. Generated by immunoSEQ multiplex PCR, the TCRdb table keeps only in-frame clones and is missing some. The table has roughly 250,000 clones, over 65% seen once. The sequenced sample was peripheral blood. All receptors derive from a woman aged 80 or over with acute or convalescent COVID-19.

The chain employs TRBV7-2 and TRBJ1-1; D gene unclear. Germline CDR1 and CDR2: SGHTA and FQGNSA. This CDR3 spans 15 amino acids. V lost 0 bases and J 1 base, leaving 9 bases between the germline ends. CDR3: CASSLATAWNTEAFF. For the CDR3, the DNA is TGTGCCAGCAGCTTAGCCACAGCATGGAACACTGAAGCTTTCTTT.

This clone was seen only a few times. V is TRBV7-9 and J is TRBJ1-1; perhaps TRBD1 as D (5 bases). Looked up from germline, CDR1 is SEHNR and CDR2 is FQNEAQ (reference sequence). The CDR3 is 13 amino acids. The V end lost 6 bases, the J end lost 3 bases, and 11 bases lay between the germline ends. The CDR3 region has the DNA TGTGCCAGCAGACCGACAGACTACACTGAAGCTTTCTTT. This codes for CASRPTDYTEAFF. Full variable domain (outside the CDR3, taken from reference TRBV7-9 and TRBJ1-1): DTGVSQNPRHKITKRGQNVTFRCDPISEHNRLYWYRQTLGQGPEFLTYFQNEAQLEKSRLLSDRFSAERPKGSFSTLEIQRTEQGDSAMYLCASRPTDYTEAFFGQGTRLTVV.

The chain combines TRBV6-5 with TRBJ1-3; 7 nucleotides agree with TRBD1. This CDR3 has 15 residues. Trimming removed 6 bases from V and 3 bases from J; junction bases left unmatched: 8. Germline V gene data show CDR1 as MNHEY and CDR2 as SVGAGI. The CDR3 nucleotides are TGTGCCAGCAGGAGTTCTAACAGGGGTGGAAACACCATATATTTT. This sequence encodes CASRSSNRGGNTIYF.

V usage is TRBV5-6 and J usage is TRBJ1-5; 7 positions agree with TRBD1. Germline CDR1 and CDR2: SGHDT and YYEEEE. The trim removed 4 bases at V and 4 bases at J, leaving 5 bases unmatched. This CDR3 spans 14 amino acids. The CDR3, as DNA: TGTGCCAGCAGCACCGGGACAGCAAATCAGCCCCAGCATTTT. The encoded protein is CASSTGTANQPQHF.

V gene TRBV6-2 or TRBV6-3 combines with J gene TRBJ1-2; the match to TRBD1 covers 10 bases. The CDR3 is made up of 15 amino acids. Per the germline V gene, CDR1 is MNHEY and CDR2 is SVGEGT. Germline trimming cut 0 bases from V and 8 bases from J; bases unmatched to any gene: 6. The CDR3 region is CASSYSRQGAEGYTF. The CDR3 nucleotides read TGTGCCAGCAGTTACTCCCGACAGGGGGCGGAGGGCTACACCTTC.

This chain uses TRBV10-3 with TRBJ1-2; 7 bases line up with TRBD1. Germline V gives CDR1 ENHRY, CDR2 SYGVKD. This CDR3 spans 15 amino acids. V shed 10 bases, J shed 4 bases, and the junction held 15 bases outside the gene matches. The chain's CDR3 is CATLGPDRVAYGYTF. The CDR3 DNA is TGTGCCACCCTGGGGCCAGACAGGGTAGCCTATGGCTACACCTTC.

The chain recombines TRBV10-3 with TRBJ2-1, with TRBD2 as a possible D gene (6 bases). This CDR3 region has 15 residues. V lost 4 bases, J lost 6 bases, and 16 bases lay in between. Germline assignment: CDR1 ENHRY and CDR2 SYGVKD. Written as DNA, the CDR3 is TGTGCCATCAGTGTAGTCGGCGGGAAGGGCAATGAGCAGTTCTTC. Protein sequence: CAISVVGGKGNEQFF.

The genes are TRBV5-1 and TRBJ2-6, with a tentative D call TRBD2 (7 bases). Trimming left V 5 bases short and J 0 bases short, with 15 bases between. Germline V lookup: CDR1 SGHRS, CDR2 YFSETQ. The CDR3 covers 17 residues. This CDR3 is CASSRGASGSGANVLTF. The CDR3 nucleotides read TGCGCCAGCAGTCGGGGGGCTTCGGGCTCTGGGGCCAACGTCCTGACTTTC.

This clone was observed a handful of times. The V gene is TRBV18, the J gene TRBJ1-1, with a possible D match to TRBD1 (6 bases). Germline CDR1 reads KGHSH; CDR2 reads LQKENI. Trimming left V 5 bases short and J 0 bases short, with 13 bases between. The CDR3 sequence is 15 residues long. CDR3 residues: CASSTGTGMNTEAFF. The CDR3 bases are TGTGCCAGCTCAACAGGGACGGGGATGAACACTGAAGCTTTCTTT. Full variable domain (rest looked up from reference TRBV18 and TRBJ1-1): NAGVMQNPRHLVRRRGQEARLRCSPMKGHSHVYWYRQLPEEGLKFMVYLQKENIIDESGMPKERFSAEFPKEGPSILRIQQVVRGDSAAYFCASSTGTGMNTEAFFGQGTRLTVV.